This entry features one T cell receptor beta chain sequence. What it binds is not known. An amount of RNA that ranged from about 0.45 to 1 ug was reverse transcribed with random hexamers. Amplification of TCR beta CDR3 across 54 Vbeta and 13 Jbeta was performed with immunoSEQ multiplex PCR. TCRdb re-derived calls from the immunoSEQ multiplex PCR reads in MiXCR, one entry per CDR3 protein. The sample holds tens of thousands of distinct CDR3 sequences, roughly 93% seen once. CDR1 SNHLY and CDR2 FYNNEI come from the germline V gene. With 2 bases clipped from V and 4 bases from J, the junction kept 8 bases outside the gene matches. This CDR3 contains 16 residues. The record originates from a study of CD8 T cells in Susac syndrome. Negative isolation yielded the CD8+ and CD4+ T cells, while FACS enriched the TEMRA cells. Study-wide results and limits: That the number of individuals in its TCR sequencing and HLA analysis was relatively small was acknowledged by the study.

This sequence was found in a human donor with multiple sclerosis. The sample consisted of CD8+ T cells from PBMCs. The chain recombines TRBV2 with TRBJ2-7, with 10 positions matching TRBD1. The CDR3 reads CASSEFIRDRGYEQYF. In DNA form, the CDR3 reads TGTGCCAGCAGTGAATTTATCCGGGACAGGGGATACGAGCAGTACTTC. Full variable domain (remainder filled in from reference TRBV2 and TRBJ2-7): EPEVTQTPSHQVTQMGQEVILRCVPISNHLYFYWYRQILGQKVEFLVSFYNNEISEKSEIFDDQFSVERPDGSNFTLKIRSTKLEDSAMYFCASSEFIRDRGYEQYFGPGTRLTVT.